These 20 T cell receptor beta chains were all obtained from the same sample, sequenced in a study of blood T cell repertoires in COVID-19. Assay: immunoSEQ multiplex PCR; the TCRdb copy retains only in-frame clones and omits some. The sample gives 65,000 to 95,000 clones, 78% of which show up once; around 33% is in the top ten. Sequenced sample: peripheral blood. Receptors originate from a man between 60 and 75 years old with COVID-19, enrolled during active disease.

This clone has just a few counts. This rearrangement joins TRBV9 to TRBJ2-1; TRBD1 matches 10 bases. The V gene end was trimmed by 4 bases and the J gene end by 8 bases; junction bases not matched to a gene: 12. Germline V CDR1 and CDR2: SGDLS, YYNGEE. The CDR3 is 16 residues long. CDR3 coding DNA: TGTGCCAGCAGCCCGCTCAGCGGGACAGGGGTCTATGAGCAGTTCTTC. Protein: CASSPLSGTGVYEQFF.

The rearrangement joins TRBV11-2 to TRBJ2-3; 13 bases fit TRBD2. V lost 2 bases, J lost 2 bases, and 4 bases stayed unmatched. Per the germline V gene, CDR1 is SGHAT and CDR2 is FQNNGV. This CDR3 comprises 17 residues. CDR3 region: CASSLRGLAGITDTQYF. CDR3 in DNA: TGTGCCAGCAGCTTAAGGGGACTAGCGGGGATCACAGATACGCAGTATTTT. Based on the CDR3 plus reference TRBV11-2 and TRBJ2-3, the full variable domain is EAGVAQSPRYKIIEKRQSVAFWCNPISGHATLYWYQQILGQGPKLLIQFQNNGVVDDSQLPKDRFSAERLKGVDSTLKIQPAKLEDSAVYLCASSLRGLAGITDTQYFGPGTRLTVL.

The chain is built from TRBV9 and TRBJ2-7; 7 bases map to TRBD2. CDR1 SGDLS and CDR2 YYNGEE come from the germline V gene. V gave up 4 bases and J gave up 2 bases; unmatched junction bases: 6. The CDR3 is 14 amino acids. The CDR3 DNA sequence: TGTGCCAGCAGCAAGGATGGGGGGGCCTACGAGCAGTACTTC. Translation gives CASSKDGGAYEQYF.

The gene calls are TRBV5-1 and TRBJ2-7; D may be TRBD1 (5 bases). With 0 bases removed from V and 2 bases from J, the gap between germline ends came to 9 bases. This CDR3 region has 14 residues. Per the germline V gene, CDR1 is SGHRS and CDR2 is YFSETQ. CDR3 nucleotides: TGCGCCAGCAGCTTGGGACAGAACACCTACGAGCAGTACTTC. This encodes CASSLGQNTYEQYF.

CDR3 loop: CASSEESGLPYNEQFF. The CDR3 DNA follows: TGTGCCAGCAGTGAAGAATCGGGACTACCATACAATGAGCAGTTCTTC. The chain combines TRBV6-1 with TRBJ2-1; 7 bases align to TRBD2. The germline V gene has CDR1 MNHNS and CDR2 SASEGT. The CDR3 has 16 residues. Trimming took 1 base from V and 4 from J; bases not matched to a gene: 7.

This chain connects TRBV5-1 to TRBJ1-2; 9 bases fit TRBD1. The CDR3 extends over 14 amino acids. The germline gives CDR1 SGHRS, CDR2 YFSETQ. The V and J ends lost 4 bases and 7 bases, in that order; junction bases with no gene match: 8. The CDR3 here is CASSEGTGRAGYTF. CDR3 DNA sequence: TGCGCCAGCAGCGAGGGGACAGGGAGGGCTGGCTACACCTTC.

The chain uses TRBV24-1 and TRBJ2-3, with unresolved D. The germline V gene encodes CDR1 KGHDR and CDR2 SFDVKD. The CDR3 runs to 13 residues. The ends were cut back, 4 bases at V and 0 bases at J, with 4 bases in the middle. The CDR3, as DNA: TGTGCCACCAGTGACCCTAGCACAGATACGCAGTATTTT. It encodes CATSDPSTDTQYF.

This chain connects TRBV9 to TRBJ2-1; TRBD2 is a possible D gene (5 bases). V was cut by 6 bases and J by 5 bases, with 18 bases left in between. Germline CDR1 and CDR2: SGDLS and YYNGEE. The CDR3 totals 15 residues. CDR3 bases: TGTGCCAGCACCCCCGGGGTGGCAGGAGACAATGAGCAGTTCTTC. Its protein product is CASTPGVAGDNEQFF.

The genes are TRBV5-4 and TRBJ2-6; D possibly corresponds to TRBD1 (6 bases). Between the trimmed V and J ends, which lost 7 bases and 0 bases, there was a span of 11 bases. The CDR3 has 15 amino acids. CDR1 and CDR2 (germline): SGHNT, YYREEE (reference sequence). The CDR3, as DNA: TGTGCCAGCTATGACAGGAACTCTGGGGCCAACGTCCTGACTTTC. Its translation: CASYDRNSGANVLTF.

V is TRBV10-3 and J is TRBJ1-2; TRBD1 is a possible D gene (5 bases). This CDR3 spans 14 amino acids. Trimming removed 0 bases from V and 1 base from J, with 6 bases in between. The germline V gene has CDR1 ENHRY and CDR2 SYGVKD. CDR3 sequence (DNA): TGTGCCATCAGTGAGTCCCAGGGTAACTATGGCTACACCTTC. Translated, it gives CAISESQGNYGYTF.

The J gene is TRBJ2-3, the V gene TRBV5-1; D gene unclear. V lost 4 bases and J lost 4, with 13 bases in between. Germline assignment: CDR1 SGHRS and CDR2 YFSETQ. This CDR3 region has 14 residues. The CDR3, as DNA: TGCGCCAGCAGCCCCGACAAGCCCCCAGATACGCAGTATTTT. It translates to CASSPDKPPDTQYF.

The CDR3 here is CASSSNSQETQYF. Written as DNA, the CDR3 is TGTGCCAGCAGTTCCAACAGCCAAGAGACCCAGTACTTC. This chain connects TRBV6-6 to TRBJ2-5; D call uncertain. Per germline, CDR1 MNHNY and CDR2 SVGAGI (reference sequence). This CDR3 has 13 amino acids. The V gene lost 4 bases and the J gene lost 1 base, with 7 bases spanning the gap.

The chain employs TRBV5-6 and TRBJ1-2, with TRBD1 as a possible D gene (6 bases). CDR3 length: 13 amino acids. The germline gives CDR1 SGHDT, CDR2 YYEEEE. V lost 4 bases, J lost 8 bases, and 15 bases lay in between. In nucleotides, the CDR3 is TGTGCCAGCAGCCCAGGGGATAGGGAGGGCTACACCTTC. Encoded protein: CASSPGDREGYTF.

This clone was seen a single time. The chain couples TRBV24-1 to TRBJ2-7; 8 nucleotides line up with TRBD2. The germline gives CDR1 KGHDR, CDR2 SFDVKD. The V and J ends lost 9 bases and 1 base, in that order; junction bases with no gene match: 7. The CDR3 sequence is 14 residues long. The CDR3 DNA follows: TGTGCCACCCTCCGACTAGCGTATTCCTACGAGCAGTACTTC. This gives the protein CATLRLAYSYEQYF.

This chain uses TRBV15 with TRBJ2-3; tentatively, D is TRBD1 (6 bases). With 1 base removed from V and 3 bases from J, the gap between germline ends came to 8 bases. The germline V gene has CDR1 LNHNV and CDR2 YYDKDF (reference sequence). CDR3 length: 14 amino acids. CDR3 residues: CATSRGGQTDTQYF. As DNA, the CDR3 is TGTGCCACCAGCAGAGGGGGACAAACAGATACGCAGTATTTT.

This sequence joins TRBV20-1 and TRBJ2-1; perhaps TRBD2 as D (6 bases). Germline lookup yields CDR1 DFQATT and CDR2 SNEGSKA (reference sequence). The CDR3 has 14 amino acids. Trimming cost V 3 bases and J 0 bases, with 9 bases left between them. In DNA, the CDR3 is TGCAGTGCTAGTGGGAGGAGCTCCTACAATGAGCAGTTCTTC. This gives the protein CSASGRSSYNEQFF.

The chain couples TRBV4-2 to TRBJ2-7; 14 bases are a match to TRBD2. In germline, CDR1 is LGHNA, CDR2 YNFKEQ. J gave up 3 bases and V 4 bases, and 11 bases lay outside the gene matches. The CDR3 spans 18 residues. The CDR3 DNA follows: TGTGCCAGCAGCCCCAGACTAGCGGGAGGGGATTCTCACTACGAGCAGTACTTC. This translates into CASSPRLAGGDSHYEQYF.

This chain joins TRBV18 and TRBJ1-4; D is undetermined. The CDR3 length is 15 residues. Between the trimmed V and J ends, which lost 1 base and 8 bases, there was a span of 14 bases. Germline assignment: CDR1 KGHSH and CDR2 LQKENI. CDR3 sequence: CASSPQSAFGEKLFF. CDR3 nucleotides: TGTGCCAGCTCACCACAATCGGCTTTCGGGGAAAAACTGTTTTTT.

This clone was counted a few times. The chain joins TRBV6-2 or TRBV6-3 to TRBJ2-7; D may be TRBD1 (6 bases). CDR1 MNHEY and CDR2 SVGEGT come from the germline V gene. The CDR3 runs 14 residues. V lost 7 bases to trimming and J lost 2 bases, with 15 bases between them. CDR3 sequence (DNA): TGTGCCAGCACCCCCCAGGGGTCCACCTACGAGCAGTACTTC. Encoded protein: CASTPQGSTYEQYF.

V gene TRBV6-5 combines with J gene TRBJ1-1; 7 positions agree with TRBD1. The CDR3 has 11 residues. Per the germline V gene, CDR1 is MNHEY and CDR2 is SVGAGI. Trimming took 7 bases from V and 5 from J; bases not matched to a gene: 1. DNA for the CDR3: TGTGCCAGCACAGGGGGAACTGAAGCTTTCTTT. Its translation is CASTGGTEAFF.